This T cell receptor (beta chain) derives from a study of shared clonotypes between healthy human individuals. Points on this clone: Other DNA sequences in the sample encode the same CDR3.

The CDR3 has 15 residues. CDR1 and CDR2 (germline): SNHLY, FYNNEI. Trimming took 4 bases from V and 2 from J, leaving 14 bases between them. Sequencing was performed with immunoSEQ multiplex PCR; in TCRdb, only in-frame clones are kept and a portion is missing. The sample gives 2,500,000 or so clones, approximately 90% of which show up once; around 0.15% is in the top ten. The sequence was collected from a man aged 18 to 35 in good health. The chain joins TRBV2 to TRBJ1-1; D not resolved. The sequenced sample was naive CD4+ T cells sorted from blood. As to subset: CD45RA+ positively selected. DNA for the CDR3: TGTGCCAGCAGTGTTGAACAATGGGTTAACACTGAAGCTTTCTTT. It yields the protein CASSVEQWVNTEAFF.